The clone carrying this TCR beta chain was observed a handful of times. The target antigen is unknown. The CDR3 is 13 residues long. With 0 bases removed from V and 3 bases from J, the gap between germline ends came to 9 bases. From germline, CDR1 is DFQATT and CDR2 SNEGSKA (reference sequence). Via MiXCR, TCRdb re-called the 5' RACE reads, giving one row per CDR3 protein. The table lists around 650,000 distinct CDR3 sequences, roughly 7.1% of them singletons. The data stem from a study of identical twins. Overall study results and limits: An excess of low generation probability was shown by twin-shared out-of-frame alpha sequences.

These data also formed part of another study, on yellow fever vaccine responses in identical twins.

The sequenced material came from PBMCs. This chain uses TRBV20-1 with TRBJ2-7, with D possibly being TRBD1 (6 bases). The TCR was taken from a woman between 18 and 30 years old in good health. CDR3 DNA sequence: TGCAGTGCTAGAGATCTCAGGGGCTACGAGCAGTACTTC. Residues: CSARDLRGYEQYF.